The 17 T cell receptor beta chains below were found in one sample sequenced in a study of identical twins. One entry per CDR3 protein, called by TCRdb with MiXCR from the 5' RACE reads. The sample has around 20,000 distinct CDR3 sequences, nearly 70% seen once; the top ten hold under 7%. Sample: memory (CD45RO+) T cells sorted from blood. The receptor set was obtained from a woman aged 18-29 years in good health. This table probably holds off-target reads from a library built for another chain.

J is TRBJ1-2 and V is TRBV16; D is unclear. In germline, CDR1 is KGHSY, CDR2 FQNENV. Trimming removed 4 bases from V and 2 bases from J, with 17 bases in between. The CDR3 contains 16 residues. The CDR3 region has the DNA TGTGCCAGCAGCCGCGAACGTCCCATTAGAAACTATGGCTACACCTTC. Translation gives CASSRERPIRNYGYTF.

The CDR3 nucleotides are TGTGCCAGCAGCCGGACTAGCGGGAGTAATGAGCAGTTCTTC. Its translation is CASSRTSGSNEQFF. The gene calls are TRBV7-9 and TRBJ2-1; the match to TRBD2 covers 13 bases. V dropped 5 bases and J dropped 7; count of bases not matched to a gene: 2. CDR3 size: 14 residues. Germline loops: CDR1 SEHNR, CDR2 FQNEAQ (reference sequence).

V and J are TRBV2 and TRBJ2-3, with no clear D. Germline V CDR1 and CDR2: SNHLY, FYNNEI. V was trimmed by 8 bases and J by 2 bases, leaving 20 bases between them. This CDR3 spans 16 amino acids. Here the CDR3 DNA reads TGTGCCAGCGCTACACGAGGCCGTTCGCTCACAGATACGCAGTATTTT. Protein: CASATRGRSLTDTQYF.

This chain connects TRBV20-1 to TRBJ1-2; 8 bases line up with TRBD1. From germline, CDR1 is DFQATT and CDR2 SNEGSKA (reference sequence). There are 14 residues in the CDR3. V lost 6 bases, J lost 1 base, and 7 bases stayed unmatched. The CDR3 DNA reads TGCAGTGCGAGACGACAGGGGAGTAACTATGGCTACACCTTC. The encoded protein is CSARRQGSNYGYTF.

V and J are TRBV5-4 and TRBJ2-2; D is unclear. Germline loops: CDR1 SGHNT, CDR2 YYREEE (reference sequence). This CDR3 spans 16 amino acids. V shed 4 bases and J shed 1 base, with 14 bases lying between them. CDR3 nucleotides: TGTGCCAGCAGCCCCTTCTCGCCGGGGAACACCGGGGAGCTGTTTTTT. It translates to CASSPFSPGNTGELFF.

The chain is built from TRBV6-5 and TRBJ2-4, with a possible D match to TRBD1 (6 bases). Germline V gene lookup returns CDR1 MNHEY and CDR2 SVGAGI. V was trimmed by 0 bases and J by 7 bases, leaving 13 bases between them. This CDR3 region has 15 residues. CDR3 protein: CASSYSPKRGNIQYF. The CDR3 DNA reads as TGTGCCAGCAGTTACTCGCCGAAAAGGGGGAACATTCAGTACTTC.

The CDR3 region is CASSYLWGTDTQYF. In nucleotides, the CDR3 is TGTGCCAGCAGTTACTTGTGGGGTACAGATACGCAGTATTTT. J is TRBJ2-3 and V is TRBV6-2 or TRBV6-3; D ambiguous. Per germline, CDR1 MNHEY and CDR2 SVGEGT. The V end lost 1 base, the J end lost 3 bases, and 8 bases lay between the germline ends. The CDR3 sequence is 14 residues long.

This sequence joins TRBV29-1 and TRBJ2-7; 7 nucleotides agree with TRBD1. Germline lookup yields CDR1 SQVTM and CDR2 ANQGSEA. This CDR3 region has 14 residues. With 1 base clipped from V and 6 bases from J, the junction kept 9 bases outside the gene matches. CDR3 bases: TGCAGCGTTGAAGGGGACAGCCGGTCGCGCGAGCAGTACTTC. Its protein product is CSVEGDSRSREQYF.

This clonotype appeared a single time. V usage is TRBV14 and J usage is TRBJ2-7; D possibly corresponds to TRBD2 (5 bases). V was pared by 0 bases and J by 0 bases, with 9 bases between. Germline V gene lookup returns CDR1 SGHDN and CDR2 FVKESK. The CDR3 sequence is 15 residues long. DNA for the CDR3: TGTGCCAGCAGCCAAGATCCGGGGAGCTCCTACGAGCAGTACTTC. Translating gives CASSQDPGSSYEQYF.

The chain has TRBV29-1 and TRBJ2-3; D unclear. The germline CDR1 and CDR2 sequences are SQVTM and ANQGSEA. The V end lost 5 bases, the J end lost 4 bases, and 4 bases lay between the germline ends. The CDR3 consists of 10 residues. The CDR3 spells CSVRPDTQYF. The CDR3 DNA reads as TGCAGCGTTCGCCCAGATACGCAGTATTTT.

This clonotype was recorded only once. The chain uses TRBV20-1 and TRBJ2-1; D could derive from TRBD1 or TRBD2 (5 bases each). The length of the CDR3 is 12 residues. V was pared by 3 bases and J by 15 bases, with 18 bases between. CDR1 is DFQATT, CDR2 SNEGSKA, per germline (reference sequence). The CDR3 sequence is CSASTRVGPAFF. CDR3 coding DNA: TGCAGTGCTAGTACTCGGGTGGGACCCGCGTTCTTC.

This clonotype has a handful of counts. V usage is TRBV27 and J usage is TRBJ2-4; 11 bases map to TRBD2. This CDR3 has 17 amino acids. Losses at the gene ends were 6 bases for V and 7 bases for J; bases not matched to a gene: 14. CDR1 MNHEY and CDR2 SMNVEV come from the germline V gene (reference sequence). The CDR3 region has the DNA TGTGCCAGCAGCCCCCGAGGTAGCGGGAGGGCCGCGAACATTCAGTACTTC. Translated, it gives CASSPRGSGRAANIQYF.

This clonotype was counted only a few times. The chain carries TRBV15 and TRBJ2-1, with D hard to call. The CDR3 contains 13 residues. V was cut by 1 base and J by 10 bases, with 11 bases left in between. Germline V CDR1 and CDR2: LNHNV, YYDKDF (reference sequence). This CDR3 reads CATSRVVPAEQFF. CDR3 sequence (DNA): TGTGCCACCAGCAGAGTCGTGCCAGCGGAGCAGTTCTTC.

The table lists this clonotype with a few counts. CDR3 bases: TGCGCCAGCAGTCAACCGGGAGTAAAGTACTACGAGCAGTACTTC. It codes for CASSQPGVKYYEQYF. This sequence joins TRBV23-1 and TRBJ2-7; D is perhaps TRBD2 (6 bases). TRBV23-1 is an ORF, with its function uncertain. The CDR3 has 15 amino acids. Trimming took 2 bases from V and 3 from J, leaving 14 bases between them.

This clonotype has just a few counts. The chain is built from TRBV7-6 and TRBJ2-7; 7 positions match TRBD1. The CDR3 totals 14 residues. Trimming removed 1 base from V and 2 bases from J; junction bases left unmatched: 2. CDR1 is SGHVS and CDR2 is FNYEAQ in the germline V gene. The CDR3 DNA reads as TGTGCCAGCAGCTTAGACAGGGGAGCCTACGAGCAGTACTTC. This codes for CASSLDRGAYEQYF.

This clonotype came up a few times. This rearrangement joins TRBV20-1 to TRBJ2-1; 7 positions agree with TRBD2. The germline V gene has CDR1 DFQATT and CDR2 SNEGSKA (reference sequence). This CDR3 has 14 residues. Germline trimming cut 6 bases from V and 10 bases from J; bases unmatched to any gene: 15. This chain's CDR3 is CSAPEAGAVGEQFF. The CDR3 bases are TGCAGTGCCCCGGAGGCGGGAGCGGTGGGGGAGCAGTTCTTC.

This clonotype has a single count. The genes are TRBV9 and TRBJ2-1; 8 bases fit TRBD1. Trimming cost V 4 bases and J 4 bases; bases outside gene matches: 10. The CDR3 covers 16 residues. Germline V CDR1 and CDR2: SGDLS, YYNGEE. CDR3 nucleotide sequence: TGTGCCAGCAGCCCAAGAAGAGACAGGGGATACAATGAGCAGTTCTTC. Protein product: CASSPRRDRGYNEQFF.